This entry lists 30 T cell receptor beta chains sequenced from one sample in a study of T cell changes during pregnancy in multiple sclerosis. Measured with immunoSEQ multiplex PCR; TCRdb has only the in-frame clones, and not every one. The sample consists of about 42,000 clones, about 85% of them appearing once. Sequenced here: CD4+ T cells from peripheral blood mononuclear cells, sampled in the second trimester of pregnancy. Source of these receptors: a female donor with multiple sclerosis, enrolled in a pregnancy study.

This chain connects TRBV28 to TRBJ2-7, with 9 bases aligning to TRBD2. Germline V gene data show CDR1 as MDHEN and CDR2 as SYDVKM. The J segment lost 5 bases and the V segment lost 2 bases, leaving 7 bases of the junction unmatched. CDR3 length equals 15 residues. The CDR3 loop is CASSLPLLAGDEQYF. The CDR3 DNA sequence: TGTGCCAGCAGTTTACCTTTGTTAGCGGGAGACGAGCAGTACTTC.

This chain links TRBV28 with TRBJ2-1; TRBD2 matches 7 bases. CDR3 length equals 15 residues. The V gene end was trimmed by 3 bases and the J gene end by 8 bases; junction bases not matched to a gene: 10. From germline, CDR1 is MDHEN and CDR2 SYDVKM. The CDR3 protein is CASSLPGTTADEQFF. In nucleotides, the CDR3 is TGTGCCAGCAGTTTGCCCGGGACTACCGCCGATGAGCAGTTCTTC. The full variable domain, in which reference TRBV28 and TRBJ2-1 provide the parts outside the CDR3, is DVKVTQSSRYLVKRTGEKVFLECVQDMDHENMFWYRQDPGLGLRLIYFSYDVKMKEKGDIPEGYSVSREKKERFSLILESASTNQTSMYLCASSLPGTTADEQFFGPGTRLTVL.

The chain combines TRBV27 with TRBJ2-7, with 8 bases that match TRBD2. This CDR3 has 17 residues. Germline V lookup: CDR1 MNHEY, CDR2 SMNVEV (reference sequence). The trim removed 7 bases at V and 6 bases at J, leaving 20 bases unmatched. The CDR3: CASTRKAGGPLGGEQYF. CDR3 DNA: TGTGCCAGCACCCGGAAGGCGGGAGGTCCCCTGGGGGGCGAGCAGTACTTC.

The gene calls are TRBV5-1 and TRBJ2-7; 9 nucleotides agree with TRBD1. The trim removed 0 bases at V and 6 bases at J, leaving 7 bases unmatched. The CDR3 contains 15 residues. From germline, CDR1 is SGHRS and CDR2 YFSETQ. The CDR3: CASSLGAGTGLEQYF. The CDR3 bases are TGCGCCAGCAGCTTGGGCGCCGGGACAGGGCTCGAGCAGTACTTC.

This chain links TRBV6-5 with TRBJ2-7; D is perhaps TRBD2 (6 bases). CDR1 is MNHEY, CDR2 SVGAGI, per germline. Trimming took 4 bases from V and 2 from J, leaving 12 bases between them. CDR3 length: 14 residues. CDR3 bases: TGTGCCAGCAGTTCCTTGGGCGGGACCTACGAGCAGTACTTC. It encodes CASSSLGGTYEQYF.

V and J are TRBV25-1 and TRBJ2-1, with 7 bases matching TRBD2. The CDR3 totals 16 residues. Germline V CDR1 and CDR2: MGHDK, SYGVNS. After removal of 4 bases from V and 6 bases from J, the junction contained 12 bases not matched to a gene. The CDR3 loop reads CASSGSGAGKSNEQFF. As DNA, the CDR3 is TGTGCCAGCAGTGGGTCGGGAGCGGGGAAGTCCAATGAGCAGTTCTTC.

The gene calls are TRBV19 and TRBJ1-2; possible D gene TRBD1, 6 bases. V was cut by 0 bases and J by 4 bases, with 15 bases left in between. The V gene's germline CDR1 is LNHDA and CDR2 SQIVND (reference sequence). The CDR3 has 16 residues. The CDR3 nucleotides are TGTGCCAGTAGTATAGATGGCGTGAGGACAGTCTATGGCTACACCTTC. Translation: CASSIDGVRTVYGYTF.

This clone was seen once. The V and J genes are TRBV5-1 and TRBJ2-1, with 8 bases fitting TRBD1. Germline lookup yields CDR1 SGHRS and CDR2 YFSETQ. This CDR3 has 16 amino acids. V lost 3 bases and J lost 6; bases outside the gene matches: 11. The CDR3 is CASSYNRGSLGNEQFF. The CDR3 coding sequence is TGCGCCAGCAGCTACAACAGGGGGAGTCTAGGCAATGAGCAGTTCTTC.

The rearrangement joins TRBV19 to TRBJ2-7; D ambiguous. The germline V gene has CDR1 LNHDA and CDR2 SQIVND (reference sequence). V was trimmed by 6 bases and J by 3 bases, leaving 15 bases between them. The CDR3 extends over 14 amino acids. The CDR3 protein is CASSRTTLNYEQYF. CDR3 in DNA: TGTGCCAGTAGCCGAACCACATTAAACTACGAGCAGTACTTC.

The CDR3 DNA follows: TGTGCCAGTAGTAGAGGACTAGAAGGCACAGATACGCAGTATTTT. As protein: CASSRGLEGTDTQYF. This rearrangement joins TRBV19 to TRBJ2-3; 7 positions match TRBD2. V was clipped by 4 bases and J by 1 base; unmatched bases: 5. In germline, CDR1 is LNHDA, CDR2 SQIVND (reference sequence). CDR3 size: 15 residues.

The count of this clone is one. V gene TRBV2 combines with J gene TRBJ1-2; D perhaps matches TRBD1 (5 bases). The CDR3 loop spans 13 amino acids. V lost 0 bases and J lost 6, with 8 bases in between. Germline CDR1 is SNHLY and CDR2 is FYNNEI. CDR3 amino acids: CASSEASRDGYTF. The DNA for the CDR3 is TGTGCCAGCAGTGAAGCGTCCAGGGATGGCTACACCTTC.

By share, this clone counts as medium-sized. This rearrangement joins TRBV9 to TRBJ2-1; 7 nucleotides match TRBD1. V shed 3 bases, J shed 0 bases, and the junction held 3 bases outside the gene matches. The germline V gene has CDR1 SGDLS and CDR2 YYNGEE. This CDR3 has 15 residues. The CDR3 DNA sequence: TGTGCCAGCAGCGCCCGGGACAGCTCCTACAATGAGCAGTTCTTC. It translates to CASSARDSSYNEQFF.

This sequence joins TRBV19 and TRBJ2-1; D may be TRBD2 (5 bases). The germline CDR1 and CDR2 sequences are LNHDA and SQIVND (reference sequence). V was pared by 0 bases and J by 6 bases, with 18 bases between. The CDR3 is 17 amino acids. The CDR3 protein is CASSIDLFGGLGNEQFF. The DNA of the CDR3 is TGTGCCAGTAGTATAGATCTATTCGGCGGGCTCGGCAATGAGCAGTTCTTC. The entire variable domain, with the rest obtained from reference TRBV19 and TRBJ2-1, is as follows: DGGITQSPKYLFRKEGQNVTLSCEQNLNHDAMYWYRQDPGQGLRLIYYSQIVNDFQKGDIAEGYSVSREKKESFPLTVTSAQKNPTAFYLCASSIDLFGGLGNEQFFGPGTRLTVL.

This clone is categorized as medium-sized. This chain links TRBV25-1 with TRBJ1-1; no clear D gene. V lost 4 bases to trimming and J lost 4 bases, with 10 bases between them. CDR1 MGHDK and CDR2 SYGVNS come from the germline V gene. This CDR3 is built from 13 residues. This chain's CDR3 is CASSAGVVTEAFF. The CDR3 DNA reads TGTGCCAGCAGTGCCGGGGTGGTCACTGAAGCTTTCTTT.

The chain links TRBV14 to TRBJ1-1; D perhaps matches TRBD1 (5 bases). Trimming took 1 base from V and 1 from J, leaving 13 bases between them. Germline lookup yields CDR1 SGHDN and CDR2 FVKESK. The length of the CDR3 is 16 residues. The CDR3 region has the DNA TGTGCCAGCAGCCAAGTTAGCCGAGACAGGAACACTGAAGCTTTCTTT. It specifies CASSQVSRDRNTEAFF.

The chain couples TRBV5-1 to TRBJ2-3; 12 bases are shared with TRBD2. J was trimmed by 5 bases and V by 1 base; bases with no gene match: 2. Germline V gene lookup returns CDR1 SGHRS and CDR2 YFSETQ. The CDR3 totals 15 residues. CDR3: CASSLRGLAGDTQYF. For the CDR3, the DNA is TGCGCCAGCAGCTTGAGGGGACTAGCGGGAGATACGCAGTATTTT. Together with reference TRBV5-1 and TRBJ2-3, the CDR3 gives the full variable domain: KAGVTQTPRYLIKTRGQQVTLSCSPISGHRSVSWYQQTPGQGLQFLFEYFSETQRNKGNFPGRFSGRQFSNSRSEMNVSTLELGDSALYLCASSLRGLAGDTQYFGPGTRLTVL.

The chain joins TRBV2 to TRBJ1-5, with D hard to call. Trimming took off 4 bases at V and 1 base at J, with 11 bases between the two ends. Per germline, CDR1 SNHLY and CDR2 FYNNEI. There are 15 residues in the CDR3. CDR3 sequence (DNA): TGTGCCAGCAGTGTTGGGCAGGCGAGCAATCAGCCCCAGCATTTT. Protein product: CASSVGQASNQPQHF.

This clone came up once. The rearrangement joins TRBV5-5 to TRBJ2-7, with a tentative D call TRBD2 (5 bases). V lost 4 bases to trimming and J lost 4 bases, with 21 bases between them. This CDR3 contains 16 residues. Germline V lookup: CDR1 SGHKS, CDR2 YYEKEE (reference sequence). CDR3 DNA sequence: TGTGCCAGCAGCCTGGCGGGCGGGTCGGATGTATACGAGCAGTACTTC. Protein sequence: CASSLAGGSDVYEQYF.

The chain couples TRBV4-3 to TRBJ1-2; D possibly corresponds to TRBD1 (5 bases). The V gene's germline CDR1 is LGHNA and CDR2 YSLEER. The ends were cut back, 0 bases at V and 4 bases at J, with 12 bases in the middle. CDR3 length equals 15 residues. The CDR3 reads CASSQDPRGSYGYTF. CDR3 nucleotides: TGCGCCAGCAGCCAAGATCCCCGGGGGAGCTATGGCTACACCTTC.

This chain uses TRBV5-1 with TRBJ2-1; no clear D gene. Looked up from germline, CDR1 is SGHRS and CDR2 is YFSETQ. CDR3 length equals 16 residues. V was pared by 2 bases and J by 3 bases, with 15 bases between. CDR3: CASSFNGGTNYNEQFF. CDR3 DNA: TGCGCCAGCAGCTTTAATGGCGGAACGAACTACAATGAGCAGTTCTTC.

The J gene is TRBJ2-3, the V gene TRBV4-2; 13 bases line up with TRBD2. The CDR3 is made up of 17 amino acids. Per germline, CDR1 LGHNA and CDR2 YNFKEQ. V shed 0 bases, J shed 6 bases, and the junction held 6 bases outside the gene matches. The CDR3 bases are TGTGCCAGCAGCCAAGAGGGACTAGCGGGATCTCAGGATACGCAGTATTTT. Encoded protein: CASSQEGLAGSQDTQYF.

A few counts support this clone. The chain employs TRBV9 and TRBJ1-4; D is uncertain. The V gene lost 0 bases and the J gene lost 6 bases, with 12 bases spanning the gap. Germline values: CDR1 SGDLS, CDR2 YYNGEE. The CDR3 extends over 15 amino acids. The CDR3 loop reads CASSVGGRNYEKLFF. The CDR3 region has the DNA TGTGCCAGCAGCGTAGGTGGCAGAAATTATGAAAAACTGTTTTTT.

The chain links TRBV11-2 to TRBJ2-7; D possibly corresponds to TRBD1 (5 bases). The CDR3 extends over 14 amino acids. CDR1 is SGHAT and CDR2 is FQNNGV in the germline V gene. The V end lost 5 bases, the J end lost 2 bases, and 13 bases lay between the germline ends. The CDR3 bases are TGTGCCAGCAGCCCCCTAGGGGTTGCCTACGAGCAGTACTTC. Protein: CASSPLGVAYEQYF.

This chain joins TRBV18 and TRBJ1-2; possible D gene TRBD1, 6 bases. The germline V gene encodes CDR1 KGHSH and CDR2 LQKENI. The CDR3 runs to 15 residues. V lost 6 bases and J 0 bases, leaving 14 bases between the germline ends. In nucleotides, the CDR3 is TGTGCCAGCTCGGAACAGGGTTTAGCTAACTATGGCTACACCTTC. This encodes CASSEQGLANYGYTF. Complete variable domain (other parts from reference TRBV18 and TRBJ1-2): NAGVMQNPRHLVRRRGQEARLRCSPMKGHSHVYWYRQLPEEGLKFMVYLQKENIIDESGMPKERFSAEFPKEGPSILRIQQVVRGDSAAYFCASSEQGLANYGYTFGSGTRLTVV.

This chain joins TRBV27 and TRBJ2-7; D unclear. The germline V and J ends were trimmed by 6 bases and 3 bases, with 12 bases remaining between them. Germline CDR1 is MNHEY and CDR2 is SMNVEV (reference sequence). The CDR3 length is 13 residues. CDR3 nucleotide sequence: TGTGCCAGCAGCCACAACCCCCTCTACGAGCAGTACTTC. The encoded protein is CASSHNPLYEQYF.

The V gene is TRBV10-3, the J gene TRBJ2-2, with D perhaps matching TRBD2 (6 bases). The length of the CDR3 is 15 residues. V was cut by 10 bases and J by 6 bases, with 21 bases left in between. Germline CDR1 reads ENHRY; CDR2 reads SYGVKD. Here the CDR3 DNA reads TGTGCCAGCCGGGAGAACCCCATTTTGGCCGGGGAGCTGTTTTTT. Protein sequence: CASRENPILAGELFF.

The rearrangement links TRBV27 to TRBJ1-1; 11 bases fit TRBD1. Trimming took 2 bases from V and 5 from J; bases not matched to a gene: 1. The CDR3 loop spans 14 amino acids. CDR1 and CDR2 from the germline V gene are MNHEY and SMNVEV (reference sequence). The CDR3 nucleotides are TGTGCCAGCAGTTTAGGGACAGGGGGGACTGAAGCTTTCTTT. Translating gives CASSLGTGGTEAFF.

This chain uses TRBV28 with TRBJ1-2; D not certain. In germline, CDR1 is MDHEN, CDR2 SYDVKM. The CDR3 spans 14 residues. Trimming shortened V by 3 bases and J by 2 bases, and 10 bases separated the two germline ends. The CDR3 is CASSFRELNYGYTF. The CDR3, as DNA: TGTGCCAGCAGTTTCCGGGAGCTAAACTATGGCTACACCTTC.

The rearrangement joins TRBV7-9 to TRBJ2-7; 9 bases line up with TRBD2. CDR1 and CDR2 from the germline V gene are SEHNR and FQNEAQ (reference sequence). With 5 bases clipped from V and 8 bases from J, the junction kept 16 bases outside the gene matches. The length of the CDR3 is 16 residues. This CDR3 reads CASSLEPGLAGLQQYF. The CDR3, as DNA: TGTGCCAGCAGCCTAGAACCGGGGCTAGCGGGACTACAGCAGTACTTC.

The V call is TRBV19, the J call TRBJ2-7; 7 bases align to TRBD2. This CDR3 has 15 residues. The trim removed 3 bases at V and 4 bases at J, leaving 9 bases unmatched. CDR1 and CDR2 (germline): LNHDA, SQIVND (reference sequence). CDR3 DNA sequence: TGTGCCAGTAGTATGGAGAGCGGGAAGCAATACGAGCAGTACTTC. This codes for CASSMESGKQYEQYF.